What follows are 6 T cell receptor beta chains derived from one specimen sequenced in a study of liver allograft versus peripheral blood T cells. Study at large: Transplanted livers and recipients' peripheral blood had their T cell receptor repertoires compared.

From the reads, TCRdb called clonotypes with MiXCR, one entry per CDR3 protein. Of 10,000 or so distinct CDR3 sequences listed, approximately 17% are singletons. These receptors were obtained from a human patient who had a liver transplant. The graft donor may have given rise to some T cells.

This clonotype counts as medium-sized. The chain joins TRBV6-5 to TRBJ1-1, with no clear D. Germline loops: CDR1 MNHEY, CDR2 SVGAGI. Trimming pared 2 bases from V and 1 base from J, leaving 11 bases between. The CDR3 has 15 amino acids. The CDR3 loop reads CASSYGFSGNTEAFF. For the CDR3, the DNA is TGTGCCAGCAGTTACGGATTCTCGGGGAACACTGAAGCTTTCTTT.

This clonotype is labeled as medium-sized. The CDR3: CASSRQTGRNTEAFF. CDR3 in DNA: TGTGCCAGCAGTCGACAGACAGGGAGGAATACTGAAGCTTTCTTT. This rearrangement joins TRBV6-6 to TRBJ1-1; TRBD1 matches 7 bases. There are 15 residues in the CDR3. Germline assignment: CDR1 MNHNY and CDR2 SVGAGI (reference sequence). Germline trimming cut 5 bases from V and 5 bases from J; bases unmatched to any gene: 11.

Here the CDR3 reads CASSRFLNRDFSYEQYF. The CDR3 DNA is TGTGCCAGCAGCCGATTTTTAAACCGGGACTTCTCCTACGAGCAGTACTTC. The rearrangement uses TRBV12-3 or TRBV12-4 and TRBJ2-7, with D tentatively TRBD2 (6 bases). The ends were cut back, 6 bases at V and 0 bases at J, with 21 bases in the middle. This CDR3 is 17 amino acids long.

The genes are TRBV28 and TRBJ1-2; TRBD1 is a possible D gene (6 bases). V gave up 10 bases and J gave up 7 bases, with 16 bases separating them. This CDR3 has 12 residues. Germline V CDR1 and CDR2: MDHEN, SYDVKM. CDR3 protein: CAIRKRGGGYTF. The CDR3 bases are TGTGCCATCCGAAAACGAGGGGGTGGCTACACCTTC.

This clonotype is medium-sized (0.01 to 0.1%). CDR3 DNA: TGTGCCAGCAGTTACAGGGGCAATCAGCCCCAGCATTTT. Encoded protein: CASSYRGNQPQHF. V and J are TRBV6-2 or TRBV6-3 and TRBJ1-5; D remains ambiguous. V was cut by 2 bases and J by 2 bases, with 4 bases left in between. This CDR3 spans 13 amino acids. The V gene's germline CDR1 is MNHEY and CDR2 SVGEGT.

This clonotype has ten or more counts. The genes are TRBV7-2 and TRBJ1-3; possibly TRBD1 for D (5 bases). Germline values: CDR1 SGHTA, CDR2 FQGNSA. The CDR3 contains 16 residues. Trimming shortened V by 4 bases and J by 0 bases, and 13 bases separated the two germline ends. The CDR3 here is CASSSWGRTSGNTIYF. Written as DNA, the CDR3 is TGTGCCAGCAGCTCGTGGGGACGGACCTCTGGAAACACCATATATTTT.